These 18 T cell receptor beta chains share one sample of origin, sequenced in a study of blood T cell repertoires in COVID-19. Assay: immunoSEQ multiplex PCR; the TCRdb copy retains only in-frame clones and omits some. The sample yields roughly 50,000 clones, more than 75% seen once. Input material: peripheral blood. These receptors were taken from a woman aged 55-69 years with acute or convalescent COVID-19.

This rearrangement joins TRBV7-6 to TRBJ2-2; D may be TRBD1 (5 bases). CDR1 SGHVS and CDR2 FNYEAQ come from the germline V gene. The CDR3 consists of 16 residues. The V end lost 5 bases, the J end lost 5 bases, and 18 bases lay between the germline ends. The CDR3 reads CASSPSRTTFTGELFF. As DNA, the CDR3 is TGTGCCAGCAGCCCTTCAAGGACAACCTTTACCGGGGAGCTGTTTTTT.

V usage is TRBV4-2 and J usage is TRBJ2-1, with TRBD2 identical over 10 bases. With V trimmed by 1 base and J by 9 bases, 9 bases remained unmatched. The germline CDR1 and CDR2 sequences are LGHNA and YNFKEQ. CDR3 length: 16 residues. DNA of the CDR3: TGTGCCAGCAGCCAAGGATCTAGCGGGGGAAGAGGTGAGCAGTTCTTC. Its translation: CASSQGSSGGRGEQFF.

This chain's CDR3 is CSATGNYGYTF. CDR3 bases: TGCAGTGCCACCGGGAACTATGGCTACACCTTC. This chain connects TRBV20-1 to TRBJ1-2, with D hard to call. The CDR3 extends over 11 amino acids. V gave up 6 bases and J gave up 2 bases, with 7 bases separating them. Germline assignment: CDR1 DFQATT and CDR2 SNEGSKA (reference sequence).

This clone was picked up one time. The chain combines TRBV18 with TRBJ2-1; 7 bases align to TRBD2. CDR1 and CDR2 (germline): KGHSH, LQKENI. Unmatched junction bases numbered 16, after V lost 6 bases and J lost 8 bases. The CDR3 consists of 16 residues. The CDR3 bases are TGTGCCAGCTCGTCGGAGGGAGGGCGTACTTTCTATGAGCAGTTCTTC. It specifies CASSSEGGRTFYEQFF.

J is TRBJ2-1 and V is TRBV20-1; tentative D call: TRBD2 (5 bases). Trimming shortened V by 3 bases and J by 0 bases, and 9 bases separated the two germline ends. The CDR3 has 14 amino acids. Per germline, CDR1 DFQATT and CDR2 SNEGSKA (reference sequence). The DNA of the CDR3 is TGCAGTGCTAGTGACTACAGCTCCTACAATGAGCAGTTCTTC. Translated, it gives CSASDYSSYNEQFF.

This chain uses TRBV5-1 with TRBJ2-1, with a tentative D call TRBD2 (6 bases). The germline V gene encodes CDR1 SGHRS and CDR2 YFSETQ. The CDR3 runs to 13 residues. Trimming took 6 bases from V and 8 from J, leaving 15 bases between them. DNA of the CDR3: TGCGCCAGCACCCGACTAGTTGGGGATGAGCAGTTCTTC. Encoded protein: CASTRLVGDEQFF.

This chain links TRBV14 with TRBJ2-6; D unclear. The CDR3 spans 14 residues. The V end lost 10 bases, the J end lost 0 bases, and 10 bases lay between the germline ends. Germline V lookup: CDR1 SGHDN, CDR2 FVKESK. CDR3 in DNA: TGTGCCACTGGGCGCAGCTCTGGGGCCAACGTCCTGACTTTC. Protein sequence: CATGRSSGANVLTF.

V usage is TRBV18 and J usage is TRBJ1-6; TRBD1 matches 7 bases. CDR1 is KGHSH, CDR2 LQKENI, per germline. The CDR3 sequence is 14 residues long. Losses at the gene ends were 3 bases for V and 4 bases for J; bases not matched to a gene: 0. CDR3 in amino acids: CASSPGQYNSPLHF. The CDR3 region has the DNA TGTGCCAGCTCACCGGGACAGTATAATTCACCCCTCCACTTT.

For the CDR3, the DNA is TGTGCCAGCAGCCCGGGGATTTATTCAAACATTCAGTACTTC. Protein sequence: CASSPGIYSNIQYF. The chain is built from TRBV9 and TRBJ2-4, with a tentative D call TRBD2 (5 bases). V lost 4 bases and J lost 6, with 14 bases in between. The CDR3 extends over 14 amino acids. CDR1 is SGDLS and CDR2 is YYNGEE in the germline V gene.

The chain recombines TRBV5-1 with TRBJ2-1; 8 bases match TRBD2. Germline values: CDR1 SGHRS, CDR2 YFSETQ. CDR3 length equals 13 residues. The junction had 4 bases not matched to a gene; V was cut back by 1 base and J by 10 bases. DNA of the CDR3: TGCGCCAGCAGCTTGATTAGCGGGGCGGAGCAGTTCTTC. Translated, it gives CASSLISGAEQFF.

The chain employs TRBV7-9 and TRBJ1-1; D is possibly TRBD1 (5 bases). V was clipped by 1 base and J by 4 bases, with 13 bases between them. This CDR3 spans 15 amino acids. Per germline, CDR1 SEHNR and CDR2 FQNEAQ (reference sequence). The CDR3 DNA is TGTGCCAGCAGCTTAGTCCCCGGACATCTCACTGAAGCTTTCTTT. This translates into CASSLVPGHLTEAFF. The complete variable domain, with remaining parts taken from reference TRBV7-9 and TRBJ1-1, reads DTGVSQNPRHKITKRGQNVTFRCDPISEHNRLYWYRQTLGQGPEFLTYFQNEAQLEKSRLLSDRFSAERPKGSFSTLEIQRTEQGDSAMYLCASSLVPGHLTEAFFGQGTRLTVV.

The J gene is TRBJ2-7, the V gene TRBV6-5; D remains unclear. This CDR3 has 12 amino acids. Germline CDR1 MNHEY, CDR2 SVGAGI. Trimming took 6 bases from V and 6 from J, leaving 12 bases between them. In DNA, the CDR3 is TGTGCCAGCAGAGTAACGGCGGCCGAGCAGTACTTC. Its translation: CASRVTAAEQYF.

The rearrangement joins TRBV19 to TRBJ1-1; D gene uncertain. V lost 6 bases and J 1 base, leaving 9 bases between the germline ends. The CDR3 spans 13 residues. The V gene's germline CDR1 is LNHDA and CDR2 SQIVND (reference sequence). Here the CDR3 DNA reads TGTGCCAGTAGGAGCCGGGGGAACACTGAAGCTTTCTTT. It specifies CASRSRGNTEAFF.

The CDR3 DNA sequence: TGTGCCAGCAGCTTAGCGATACTAGCGGGATACTACAATGAGCAGTTCTTC. This codes for CASSLAILAGYYNEQFF. This chain joins TRBV7-8 and TRBJ2-1, with TRBD2 matching 10 bases. The V and J ends lost 0 bases and 3 bases, in that order; junction bases with no gene match: 5. Germline values: CDR1 SGHVS, CDR2 FQNEAQ. The CDR3 covers 17 residues.

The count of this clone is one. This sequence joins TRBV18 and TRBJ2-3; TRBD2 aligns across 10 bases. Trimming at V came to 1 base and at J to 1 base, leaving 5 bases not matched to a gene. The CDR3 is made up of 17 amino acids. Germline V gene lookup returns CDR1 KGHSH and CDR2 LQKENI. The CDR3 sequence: CASSPLPSGGGTDTQYF. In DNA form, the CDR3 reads TGTGCCAGCTCACCACTCCCTAGCGGGGGTGGCACAGATACGCAGTATTTT.

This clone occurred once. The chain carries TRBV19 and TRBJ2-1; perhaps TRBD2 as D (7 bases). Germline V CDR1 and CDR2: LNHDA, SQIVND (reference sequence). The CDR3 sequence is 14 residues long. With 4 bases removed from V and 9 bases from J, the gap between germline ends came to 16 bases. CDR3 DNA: TGTGCCAGTAGTACGCAGAAAGGGGGGGGTGAGCAGTTCTTC. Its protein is CASSTQKGGGEQFF.

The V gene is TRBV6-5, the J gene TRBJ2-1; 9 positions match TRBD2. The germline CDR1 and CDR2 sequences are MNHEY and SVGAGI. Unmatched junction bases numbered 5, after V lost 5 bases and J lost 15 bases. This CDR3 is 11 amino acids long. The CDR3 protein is CASSNSGRWFF. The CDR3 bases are TGTGCCAGCAGTAATAGCGGGAGATGGTTCTTC.

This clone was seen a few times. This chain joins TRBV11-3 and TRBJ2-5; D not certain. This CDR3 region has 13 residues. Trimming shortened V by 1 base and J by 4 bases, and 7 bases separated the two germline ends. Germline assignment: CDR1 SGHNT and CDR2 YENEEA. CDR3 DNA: TGTGCCAGCAGCTTAGGGCCTAGAGAGACCCAGTACTTC. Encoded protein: CASSLGPRETQYF.